This entry lists 20 T cell receptor beta chains sequenced from one sample in a study of CD8+ T cells in alopecia areata. Documented treatment: oral pan-JAK inhibitor, 5-10 mg twice daily. Sequencing relied on a cDNA template that was reverse transcribed from extracted RNA. Measured with immunoSEQ multiplex PCR; TCRdb has only the in-frame clones, and not every one. The table shows some 95,000 clones, with around 40% occurring only once. The sample was CD8+ T cells sorted from blood, taken at week 24, from a patient treated with tofacitinib. The receptors originated from a human donor with alopecia areata.

The chain is built from TRBV28 and TRBJ2-7; 7 bases align to TRBD2. Germline assignment: CDR1 MDHEN and CDR2 SYDVKM. V trimming: 1 base; J trimming: 1 base; junction bases outside the gene matches: 10. This CDR3 contains 17 residues. CDR3 DNA: TGTGCCAGCAGTTTATCGGTCCGGGACTACCTATCCTACGAGCAGTACTTC. This gives the protein CASSLSVRDYLSYEQYF.

The chain is built from TRBV5-1 and TRBJ2-5; D unresolved. CDR1 SGHRS and CDR2 YFSETQ come from the germline V gene. Deletions cut 4 bases from V and 5 bases from J, with 15 bases between. This CDR3 comprises 14 residues. CDR3: CASSEGRGPETQYF. The CDR3 DNA sequence: TGCGCCAGCAGCGAAGGCCGAGGTCCGGAGACCCAGTACTTC.

The chain joins TRBV10-3 to TRBJ1-5; weak D call: TRBD1 (5 bases). CDR1 and CDR2 from the germline V gene are ENHRY and SYGVKD. The V gene lost 6 bases and the J gene lost 1 base, with 13 bases spanning the gap. This CDR3 spans 15 amino acids. CDR3 region: CAISSGEGSNQPQHF. For the CDR3, the DNA is TGTGCCATCAGCAGCGGCGAGGGGAGCAATCAGCCCCAGCATTTT.

This clone was found a few times. The V and J genes are TRBV7-9 and TRBJ2-7, with TRBD1 matching over 7 bases. The CDR3 covers 12 residues. The germline V gene encodes CDR1 SEHNR and CDR2 FQNEAQ (reference sequence). The ends lost 5 bases at V and 6 bases at J; junction bases unmatched: 4. The CDR3, as DNA: TGTGCCAGCAGCGCCTGGGACAGCGAGCAGTACTTC. Amino acids: CASSAWDSEQYF. The full variable domain, completed using reference TRBV7-9 and TRBJ2-7, is DTGVSQNPRHKITKRGQNVTFRCDPISEHNRLYWYRQTLGQGPEFLTYFQNEAQLEKSRLLSDRFSAERPKGSFSTLEIQRTEQGDSAMYLCASSAWDSEQYFGPGTRLTVT.

V is TRBV29-1 and J is TRBJ2-7; possible D gene TRBD1, 6 bases. The ends were cut back, 6 bases at V and 2 bases at J, with 14 bases in the middle. The CDR3 extends over 13 amino acids. The germline V gene has CDR1 SQVTM and CDR2 ANQGSEA. The CDR3 spells CSVAGTSTYEQYF. DNA for the CDR3: TGCAGCGTCGCCGGGACATCCACCTACGAGCAGTACTTC.

This chain links TRBV5-4 with TRBJ1-1; TRBD1 is a possible D gene (5 bases). This CDR3 has 14 residues. V lost 4 bases and J lost 5, with 15 bases in between. The germline V gene encodes CDR1 SGHNT and CDR2 YYREEE (reference sequence). CDR3 loop: CASSTGAKWTEAFF. CDR3 nucleotides: TGTGCCAGCAGCACCGGGGCTAAGTGGACTGAAGCTTTCTTT.

V gene TRBV6-5 combines with J gene TRBJ2-6; no firm D call. Germline lookup yields CDR1 MNHEY and CDR2 SVGAGI. Trimming pared 5 bases from V and 2 bases from J, leaving 10 bases between. This CDR3 spans 15 amino acids. CDR3 DNA sequence: TGTGCCAGCAGTGCCGCGGCCACTGGGGCCAACGTCCTGACTTTC. Protein: CASSAAATGANVLTF.

This clone has more than one count but fewer than ten. The V and J genes are TRBV29-1 and TRBJ2-7, with D unclear. The CDR3 sequence is 11 residues long. Per the germline V gene, CDR1 is SQVTM and CDR2 is ANQGSEA. V was shortened by 7 bases and J by 4 bases, with 11 bases between the two germline ends. CDR3 in amino acids: CSAVSPYEQYF. In nucleotides, the CDR3 is TGCAGCGCCGTATCGCCATACGAGCAGTACTTC.

The chain couples TRBV11-1 to TRBJ2-1; the match to TRBD2 covers 12 bases. This CDR3 is built from 16 residues. CDR1 and CDR2 from the germline V gene are SGHAT and FQDESV (reference sequence). Losses at the gene ends were 4 bases for V and 3 bases for J; bases not matched to a gene: 4. For the CDR3, the DNA is TGTGCCAGCAGCTCCGTGGGACTAGCGGGCTACAATGAGCAGTTCTTC. Amino acids: CASSSVGLAGYNEQFF.

This clone came up a few times. V usage is TRBV13 and J usage is TRBJ1-1; 9 bases agree with TRBD1. The CDR3 length is 15 residues. V lost 5 bases, J lost 4 bases, and 8 bases stayed unmatched. CDR1 PRHDT and CDR2 FYEKMQ come from the germline V gene (reference sequence). The CDR3 reads CASSVGRDRATEAFF. Written as DNA, the CDR3 is TGTGCCAGCAGCGTGGGGCGGGACAGGGCCACTGAAGCTTTCTTT.

This clone was seen a few times. The rearrangement uses TRBV23-1 and TRBJ2-1; no reliable D call. TRBV23-1 is labeled an ORF, and its function is uncertain. V was shortened by 2 bases and J by 10 bases, with 9 bases between the two germline ends. CDR3 length equals 12 residues. CDR3 sequence reads: CASSQRKAEQFF. The CDR3 DNA reads as TGCGCCAGCAGTCAAAGAAAAGCAGAGCAGTTCTTC.

This clone has only one observation. The J gene is TRBJ2-5, the V gene TRBV27; 12 bases line up with TRBD2. Losses at the gene ends were 6 bases for V and 2 bases for J; bases not matched to a gene: 25. The CDR3 loop spans 22 amino acids. Germline assignment: CDR1 MNHEY and CDR2 SMNVEV (reference sequence). Here the CDR3 reads CASSPGPLGLAGLAPQQETQYF. The DNA of the CDR3 is TGTGCCAGCAGCCCAGGACCCCTAGGACTAGCGGGACTCGCACCGCAGCAAGAGACCCAGTACTTC.

Details on this clone: A far larger clone is a single base away, which makes a read error likely. This chain uses TRBV5-1 with TRBJ2-7; 9 bases are a match to TRBD2. CDR1 and CDR2 (germline): SGHRS, YFSETQ. The length of the CDR3 is 14 residues. V gave up 2 bases and J gave up 3 bases; unmatched junction bases: 3. The CDR3 coding sequence is TGCGCCAGCAGCTTATCTAGCGGGAACTACGAGCAGTACTTC. Amino acids: CASSLSSGNYEQYF.

This clone was counted a few times. The rearrangement uses TRBV2 and TRBJ2-7, with no clear D. V was pared by 5 bases and J by 2 bases, with 19 bases between. Looked up from germline, CDR1 is SNHLY and CDR2 is FYNNEI. The CDR3 extends over 16 amino acids. Here the CDR3 reads CASSSSTAVGTYEQYF. The DNA for the CDR3 is TGTGCCAGCAGTTCCTCTACAGCCGTTGGGACCTACGAGCAGTACTTC.

This chain links TRBV4-1 with TRBJ2-1; weak D call: TRBD2 (5 bases). The CDR3 loop spans 13 amino acids. V lost 5 bases and J 7 bases, leaving 12 bases between the germline ends. CDR1 and CDR2 (germline): MGHRA, YSYEKL. In DNA, the CDR3 is TGCGCCAGCAGCGTAGACCCGGGGAATGAGCAGTTCTTC. Translating it yields CASSVDPGNEQFF.

This clone was recorded once. The chain combines TRBV5-1 with TRBJ2-7, with D uncertain. Looked up from germline, CDR1 is SGHRS and CDR2 is YFSETQ. V was cut by 0 bases and J by 4 bases, with 11 bases left in between. The CDR3 consists of 14 residues. The CDR3 protein is CASSLVGLEYEQYF. In DNA, the CDR3 is TGCGCCAGCAGCTTGGTTGGGCTTGAGTACGAGCAGTACTTC.

The CDR3 loop is CASRIGAGELFF. The CDR3 region has the DNA TGCGCCAGCAGGATAGGGGCCGGGGAGCTGTTTTTT. The chain recombines TRBV4-1 with TRBJ2-2; possibly TRBD1 for D (5 bases). Trimming took 6 bases from V and 6 from J, leaving 8 bases between them. Germline V lookup: CDR1 MGHRA, CDR2 YSYEKL. This CDR3 has 12 amino acids.

This chain joins TRBV4-2 and TRBJ1-3, with D unresolved. The CDR3 sequence is 18 residues long. The ends were cut back, 3 bases at V and 5 bases at J, with 23 bases in the middle. In germline, CDR1 is LGHNA, CDR2 YNFKEQ. This CDR3 reads CASSQPAAPQGPRNTIYF. CDR3 nucleotides: TGTGCCAGCAGCCAGCCCGCAGCCCCCCAAGGGCCCCGAAACACCATATATTTT.

The count of this clone is one. V usage is TRBV5-1 and J usage is TRBJ2-7; 10 positions agree with TRBD1. With V trimmed by 4 bases and J by 2 bases, 6 bases remained unmatched. Germline V CDR1 and CDR2: SGHRS, YFSETQ. CDR3 length: 15 amino acids. The CDR3 DNA is TGCGCCAGCAGCCCCCGGGACAGGGGCACCTACGAGCAGTACTTC. Translation: CASSPRDRGTYEQYF.

The table lists this clone with a few counts. The rearrangement links TRBV30 to TRBJ2-3; weak D call: TRBD2 (5 bases). V was clipped by 0 bases and J by 2 bases, with 12 bases between them. The germline CDR1 and CDR2 sequences are GTSNPN and SVGIG (reference sequence). The CDR3 spans 15 residues. The CDR3 protein is CAWSVELDFTDTQYF. CDR3 in DNA: TGTGCCTGGAGTGTAGAACTAGACTTCACAGATACGCAGTATTTT. Full variable domain (rest looked up from reference TRBV30 and TRBJ2-3): SQTIHQWPATLVQPVGSPLSLECTVEGTSNPNLYWYRQAAGRGLQLLFYSVGIGQISSEVPQNLSASRPQDRQFILSSKKLLLSDSGFYLCAWSVELDFTDTQYFGPGTRLTVL.